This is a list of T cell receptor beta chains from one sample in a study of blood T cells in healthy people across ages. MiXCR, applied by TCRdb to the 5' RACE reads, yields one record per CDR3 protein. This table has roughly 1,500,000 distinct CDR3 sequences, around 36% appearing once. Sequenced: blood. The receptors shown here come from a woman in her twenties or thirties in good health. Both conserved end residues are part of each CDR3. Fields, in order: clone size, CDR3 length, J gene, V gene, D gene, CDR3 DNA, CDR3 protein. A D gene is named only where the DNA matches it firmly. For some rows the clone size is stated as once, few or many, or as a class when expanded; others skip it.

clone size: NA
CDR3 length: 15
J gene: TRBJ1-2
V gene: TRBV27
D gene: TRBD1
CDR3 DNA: TGTGCCAGCAGGAGTCCCAGGACAGGGCTAGATGGCTACACCTTC
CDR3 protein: CASRSPRTGLDGYTF

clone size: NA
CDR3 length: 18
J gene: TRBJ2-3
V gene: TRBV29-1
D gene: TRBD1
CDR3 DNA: TGCAGCGTGAGGTTCGCGCCGGGACAGGGCTCGGGCACAGATACGCAGTATTTT
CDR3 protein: CSVRFAPGQGSGTDTQYF

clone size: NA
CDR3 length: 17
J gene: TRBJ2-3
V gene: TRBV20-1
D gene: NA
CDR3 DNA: TGCAGTGCTAGAGATTTGTCGGCAGGGAAGGTCACACATCTGCAGTATTTT
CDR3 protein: CSARDLSAGKVTHLQYF

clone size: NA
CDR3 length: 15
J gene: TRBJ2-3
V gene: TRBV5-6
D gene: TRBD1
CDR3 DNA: TGTGCCAGCAGCCGCCGGACAGGGTCGAAAGATACGCAGTATTTT
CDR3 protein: CASSRRTGSKDTQYF

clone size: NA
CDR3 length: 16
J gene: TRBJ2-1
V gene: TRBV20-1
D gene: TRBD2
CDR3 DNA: TGCAGTGCTAGGGCCGTGAGCGGGGGTTCCTACAATGAGCAGTTCTTC
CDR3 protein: CSARAVSGGSYNEQFF

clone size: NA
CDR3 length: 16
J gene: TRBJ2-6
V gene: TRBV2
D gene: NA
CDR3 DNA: TGTGCCAGCACACGGCCGCAGGGTTCTGGGGCCAACGTCCTGACTTTC
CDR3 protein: CASTRPQGSGANVLTF

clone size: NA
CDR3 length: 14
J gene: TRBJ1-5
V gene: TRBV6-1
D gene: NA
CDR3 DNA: TGTGCCAGCAACCCAACAGGGTCTAATCAGCCCCAGCATTTT
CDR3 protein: CASNPTGSNQPQHF

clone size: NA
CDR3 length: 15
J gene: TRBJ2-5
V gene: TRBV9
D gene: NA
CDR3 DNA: TGTGCCAGCAGCGTAGCACCAGGGTTTGGGGAGACCCAGTACTTC
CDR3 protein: CASSVAPGFGETQYF

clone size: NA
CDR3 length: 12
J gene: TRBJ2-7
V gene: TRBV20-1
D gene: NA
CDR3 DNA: TGCAGTGCAAACGTTCGGATCTACGAGCAGTACTTC
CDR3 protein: CSANVRIYEQYF

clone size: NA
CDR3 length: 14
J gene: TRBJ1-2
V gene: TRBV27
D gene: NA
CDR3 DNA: TGTGCCAGCAGTTTAGGTGCGGGGGCCCGCGGCTACACCTTC
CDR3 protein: CASSLGAGARGYTF

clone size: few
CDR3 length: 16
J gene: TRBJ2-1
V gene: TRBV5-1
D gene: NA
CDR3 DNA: TGCGCCAGCAGCATTCATCCCGGGGTTTCTTACAATGAGCAGTTCTTC
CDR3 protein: CASSIHPGVSYNEQFF

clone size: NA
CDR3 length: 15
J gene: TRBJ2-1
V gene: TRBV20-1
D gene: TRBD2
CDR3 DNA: TGCAGTGCCCCTCTACTAGCGGGCTCCTACAATGAGCAGGTCTTC
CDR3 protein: CSAPLLAGSYNEQVF

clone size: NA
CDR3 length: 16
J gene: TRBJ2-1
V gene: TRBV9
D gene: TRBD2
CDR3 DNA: TGTGCCAGCAGCGCCACAACTAGCGGGTTCTCCAATGAGCAGTTCTTC
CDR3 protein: CASSATTSGFSNEQFF